This TCR beta chain was sequenced for a study of shared clonotypes between healthy human individuals (dated by TCRdb to about 2020). Describing the broader study: The cohort comprised a couple of women and a few men aged 18 to 49 years. For each donor, three plates each were used for CD4 naive and CD4 memory, two plates were used for CD8 naive, and one plate was used for CD8 memory. To estimate repertoire size and how much clonotypes are shared between individuals, the study performed deep sequencing of blood TCR repertoires from a handful of healthy adults. To increase sequencing depth and limit assay-specific biases, different laboratories used diverse techniques to prepare libraries and sequence TCR repertoires. Per donor, leukapheresis produced somewhere between about 0.85 and 8.9 billion PBMCs. General study outcomes and caveats: Because the study included only a small number of donors, the genetic and exposure-history diversity represented was limited. Estimated clonotype richness was generally larger for naive than for memory subsets. When several donors were compared, the shared fraction of clonotypes was about 5.4% for naive CD4, roughly 3.3% for naive CD8, 2% to 2.5% for memory CD4, and roughly 0.43% for memory CD8. Even with the large sequencing depth, rarefaction of the sorted-subset datasets indicated that sequencing was incomplete. Clonotypes shared by all four sorted-subset donors showed higher generation probabilities than non-shared clonotypes. Sampling was restricted to blood, and TCR repertoires in tissues likely differ from the TCR repertoires found in blood. Based on pairwise subsampling, the degree of clonotype sharing among donors was expected to be affected by sequencing depth.

Using the deep immunoSEQ assay, TCR CDR3 regions were amplified from genomic DNA by multiplex PCR. Extracted genomic DNA from each cell subset was distributed evenly across all wells of several immunoSEQ 96-well plates, and each plate was treated as a replicate. For sorted subsets, approximately 200 ng of genomic DNA, equivalent to some 30,000 T cell genomes, went into each replicate PCR. Purified libraries were quantified with a Qubit 3.0 fluorometer, sized on a Bioanalyzer 2100, and re-quantified with the KAPA Library Quantification kit. Each immunoSEQ 96-well plate was sequenced on its own single-read 150-cycle Illumina NextSeq 550 flow cell. The original pipeline was this. Because only junctional sequences without quality scores were contained in the immunoSEQ output, filtering matching that applied to full-length reads could not be performed. To assign V/J genes and CDR3, sequences were annotated against IMGT germline references using PyIR, a Python wrapper for IgBLAST v1.9. Reads were removed for weak V/J assignments (E-value above 1e-6), missing CDR3, stop codons, out-of-frame junctions, or ambiguous translated residues. A V3J clonotype was defined by an identical inferred V gene, J gene, and CDR3 amino acid sequence. To compute the percentage overlap between repertoires, the number of shared unique clonotypes was divided by the size of the smaller repertoire. Repertoire richness was assessed with RTK rarefaction, the Chao1 estimator, and Recon v2.1 estimates of unobserved clonotypes. OLGA was used to compute generation probabilities for all TCRbeta clonotypes that the gDNA method yielded from a handful of donors. TCRdb provides this immuneACCESS table in a form limited to in-frame rearrangements. Some clones are lacking; in checked studies, under half of them reflect an unresolved V gene, and why the rest are absent is not known. V and J calls and clone size come straight from that table; D and trimming were deduced from the DNA. The sample includes some 1,100,000 clones, with around 78% observed a single time. Clones ranked in the top ten supply around 0.47% of the sample.

A single count supports this clone. The antigen this receptor binds is unknown. Base qualities are not recorded, but no much larger clone differs from it by a single base. The donors were healthy, HIV-negative adults with no recently reported acute infections or vaccinations. Every donor was a Caucasian adult residing in Nashville, Tennessee, USA. Magnetic negative selection was used to enrich CD4+ T cells, after which naive cells were positively selected on CD45RA and the negative fraction became the memory subset. Blood was collected by leukapheresis, and PBMCs were isolated by Ficoll-Histopaque density gradient centrifugation and then cryopreserved in liquid nitrogen vapor phase. Analytical flow cytometry was used to check the purity and quantity of every magnetically sorted T cell population. From each sorted fraction, genomic DNA was isolated and quantified by UV absorbance on a Nanodrop 2000c.

Trimming costs V 3 bases and J 0 bases, and their ends lie 11 bases apart. Reading from cysteine to phenylalanine, the CDR3 counts 15 amino acids. Only the CDR3 part of the read is kept: 45 bases, read in frame from the first base. CDR1 and CDR2 are read off the germline V gene as KGHSH and LQKENI. This receptor was obtained from a man aged 18 to 30 in good health. Some clones in this sample may be carry-over from other donors' samples. This receptor chain uses TRBV18 and TRBJ1-1, with no D gene named confidently. Source material: memory CD4+ T cells from PBMCs. Read against the paper, the sample's cell subset or site label means: CD45RA-negative fraction. The CDR3 in this case is CASSPGPDLNTEAFF. The DNA is as follows: TGTGCCAGCTCACCTGGACCGGACCTGAACACTGAAGCTTTCTTT.